Shown below are 17 T cell receptor beta chains from a single sample sequenced in a study of T cells in Graves' hyperthyroidism and ophthalmopathy. What was amplified from RNA transcripts were TCR beta CDR3 regions. First-round RT-PCR targeting the TCR CDR3 was performed with the HTBI primer set. TCRdb redid the calling of the multiplex PCR reads with MiXCR, one entry per CDR3 protein. The sample includes around 700,000 distinct CDR3 sequences, approximately 18% of them seen just once. The sample consisted of blood. These TCRs come from a woman between 50 and 59 years old with Graves' hyperthyroidism that later progressed to Graves' ophthalmopathy.

This clonotype came up many times. This sequence joins TRBV5-1 and TRBJ1-1; 7 bases agree with TRBD1. The CDR3 consists of 15 residues. Per germline, CDR1 SGHRS and CDR2 YFSETQ. V shed 2 bases, J shed 0 bases, and the junction held 4 bases outside the gene matches. DNA of the CDR3: TGCGCCAGCAGCTTCGGGGGACAGCTGAACACTGAAGCTTTCTTT. It yields the protein CASSFGGQLNTEAFF.

This clonotype was seen a handful of times. V gene TRBV6-5 combines with J gene TRBJ2-5; a weak D match, TRBD1 (6 bases). This CDR3 is 18 amino acids long. Germline loops: CDR1 MNHEY, CDR2 SVGAGI. V was trimmed by 0 bases and J by 4 bases, leaving 21 bases between them. The CDR3 reads CASSYSSGGAVYGETQYF. CDR3 nucleotides: TGTGCCAGCAGTTACTCGAGTGGGGGCGCGGTCTATGGAGAGACCCAGTACTTC.

The chain couples TRBV7-4 to TRBJ2-5; 12 bases are a match to TRBD2. The CDR3 covers 18 residues. The ends lost 1 base at V and 1 base at J; junction bases unmatched: 7. Germline V gene lookup returns CDR1 SGHVT and CDR2 SQSDAQ. The CDR3 sequence is CASSLVRLAGVGQETQYF. Here the CDR3 DNA reads TGTGCCAGCAGCTTAGTAAGACTAGCGGGGGTAGGCCAAGAGACCCAGTACTTC.

The rearrangement joins TRBV18 to TRBJ2-5; D gene uncertain. The CDR3 has 15 amino acids. V lost 4 bases and J lost 2, with 14 bases in between. CDR1 KGHSH and CDR2 LQKENI come from the germline V gene. The CDR3, as DNA: TGTGCCAGCTCACTCGGTAACGGAGTACAAGAGACCCAGTACTTC. It translates to CASSLGNGVQETQYF.

This clonotype was observed at least ten times. The gene calls are TRBV18 and TRBJ1-4; 8 nucleotides agree with TRBD1. In germline, CDR1 is KGHSH, CDR2 LQKENI. Losses at the gene ends were 3 bases for V and 8 bases for J; bases not matched to a gene: 8. The CDR3 loop spans 15 amino acids. CDR3 amino acids: CASSPTGGVGEKLFF. CDR3 bases: TGTGCCAGCTCACCTACAGGGGGTGTCGGAGAAAAACTGTTTTTT.

This clonotype occurred many times. The chain is built from TRBV5-1 and TRBJ2-7; the match to TRBD2 covers 8 bases. Unmatched junction bases numbered 2, after V lost 0 bases and J lost 0 bases. The CDR3 extends over 15 amino acids. Germline assignment: CDR1 SGHRS and CDR2 YFSETQ. Here the CDR3 reads CASSLGGGISYEQYF. For the CDR3, the DNA is TGCGCCAGCAGCTTGGGCGGGGGGATCTCCTACGAGCAGTACTTC.

This clonotype was found many times. The chain combines TRBV20-1 with TRBJ2-7, with 15 bases identical to TRBD2. V lost 3 bases, J lost 3 bases, and 3 bases stayed unmatched. Germline V CDR1 and CDR2: DFQATT, SNEGSKA (reference sequence). The CDR3 runs 15 residues. CDR3 sequence (DNA): TGCAGTGCTAGGGGGACTAGCGGGGGGAACTACGAGCAGTACTTC. Protein product: CSARGTSGGNYEQYF.

This clonotype was seen a few times. J is TRBJ1-1 and V is TRBV13; 7 bases are shared with TRBD1. The CDR3 spans 16 residues. CDR1 is PRHDT and CDR2 is FYEKMQ in the germline V gene (reference sequence). Trimming cost V 4 bases and J 0 bases; bases outside gene matches: 8. The CDR3 sequence is CASSSRTGIVNTEAFF. The CDR3 DNA is TGTGCCAGCAGCTCTCGGACAGGTATAGTGAACACTGAAGCTTTCTTT.

This clonotype was detected ten times or more. The CDR3 bases are TGTGCCAGCAGTCCAGATGGGGGGACTGAAGCTTTCTTT. Its translation is CASSPDGGTEAFF. The V gene is TRBV12-3 or TRBV12-4, the J gene TRBJ1-1, with a tentative D call TRBD1 (5 bases). Deletions cut 5 bases from V and 5 bases from J, with 12 bases between. This CDR3 comprises 13 residues.

This clonotype came up many times. The J gene is TRBJ2-3, the V gene TRBV3-1; D unresolved. The CDR3 consists of 16 residues. Per the germline V gene, CDR1 is LGHDT and CDR2 is YNNKEL (reference sequence). The V end lost 0 bases, the J end lost 8 bases, and 18 bases lay between the germline ends. The CDR3 DNA follows: TGTGCCAGCAGCCAAGATGAAAACGCGGTGCTTCGTACGCAGTATTTT. It is translated as CASSQDENAVLRTQYF.

The sample holds many counts of this clonotype. The chain links TRBV7-8 to TRBJ1-6; unclear D gene. Germline lookup yields CDR1 SGHVS and CDR2 FQNEAQ. The CDR3 sequence is 11 residues long. V lost 5 bases, J lost 11 bases, and 7 bases lay in between. CDR3 DNA sequence: TGTGCCAGCAGCCAAGATGCACCCCTCCACTTT. This codes for CASSQDAPLHF.

V usage is TRBV6-5 and J usage is TRBJ2-5, with D perhaps TRBD1 (7 bases). Germline V gene sequence: CDR1 MNHEY, CDR2 SVGAGI. The CDR3 length is 17 residues. The V end was cut by 2 bases, the J end by 5 bases, with 21 bases between. The CDR3 loop reads CASSYRASQAGGETQYF. The CDR3 DNA sequence: TGTGCCAGCAGTTACCGGGCCTCCCAGGCAGGGGGGGAGACCCAGTACTTC.

This clonotype was seen ten or more times. The chain joins TRBV5-1 to TRBJ2-7; possible D gene TRBD2, 5 bases. Germline V gene lookup returns CDR1 SGHRS and CDR2 YFSETQ. This CDR3 has 14 amino acids. V was trimmed by 0 bases and J by 2 bases, leaving 9 bases between them. CDR3 loop: CASSLEGDPYEQYF. Written as DNA, the CDR3 is TGCGCCAGCAGCTTGGAGGGAGACCCCTACGAGCAGTACTTC.

V is TRBV15 and J is TRBJ1-4; D unclear. The V gene's germline CDR1 is LNHNV and CDR2 YYDKDF (reference sequence). The germline V and J ends were trimmed by 1 base and 5 bases, with 5 bases remaining between them. The CDR3 sequence is 13 residues long. The CDR3 DNA sequence: TGTGCCACCAGCAGAGGACCCAATGAAAAACTGTTTTTT. This codes for CATSRGPNEKLFF.

On this clonotype itself: Being one base from a much bigger clone, this may be a read error. V is TRBV11-2 and J is TRBJ1-1, with D perhaps matching TRBD1 (5 bases). Germline loops: CDR1 SGHAT, CDR2 FQNNGV. The CDR3 runs 14 residues. DNA of the CDR3: TGTGCCAGCAGCTCGGGACGGCAGAACACTGAAGCTTCCTTT. It encodes CASSSGRQNTEASF.

There are a few counts of this clonotype. The V gene is TRBV27, the J gene TRBJ2-2, with 7 bases fitting TRBD1. The length of the CDR3 is 17 residues. The V gene's germline CDR1 is MNHEY and CDR2 SMNVEV (reference sequence). With V trimmed by 6 bases and J by 4 bases, 14 bases remained unmatched. The CDR3 DNA follows: TGTGCCAGCAGCTACAACAGGGGTCAGGGGCCCACCGGGGAGCTGTTTTTT. Amino acid sequence: CASSYNRGQGPTGELFF.

This clonotype occurred many times. CDR3 sequence: CASSMGTEAFF. The CDR3 nucleotides read TGTGCCAGTAGTATGGGGACTGAAGCTTTCTTT. The gene calls are TRBV19 and TRBJ1-1; D not resolved. Germline V CDR1 and CDR2: LNHDA, SQIVND (reference sequence). The CDR3 covers 11 residues. Trimming removed 3 bases at V and 5 bases at J, with 4 bases between. The full variable domain, in which reference TRBV19 and TRBJ1-1 provide the parts outside the CDR3, is DGGITQSPKYLFRKEGQNVTLSCEQNLNHDAMYWYRQDPGQGLRLIYYSQIVNDFQKGDIAEGYSVSREKKESFPLTVTSAQKNPTAFYLCASSMGTEAFFGQGTRLTVV.